This T cell receptor (beta chain) was found in a study of blood T cell repertoires in COVID-19. Across the whole study: Acute-phase and convalescent COVID-19 samples originated in the United States, Italy and Spain.

Libraries were prepared by immunoSEQ multiplex PCR; TCRdb keeps only in-frame clonotypes and omits some of them. The sample gives 97,000 or so clones, roughly nine tenths of which show up once; less than 2% is in the top ten. This clone showed up just once. The CDR3 spans 15 residues. V was clipped by 3 bases and J by 8 bases, with 17 bases between them. Germline V lookup: CDR1 SGDLS, CDR2 YYNGEE. The clonotype originates from a man aged 60 to 75 with acute or convalescent COVID-19. J is TRBJ1-4 and V is TRBV9; a weak D match, TRBD1 (5 bases). The specimen was peripheral blood. DNA of the CDR3: TGTGCCAGCAGCGATCCAGGGACTGGTGGCGAAAAACTGTTTTTT. Translated, it gives CASSDPGTGGEKLFF.